The 24 T cell receptor beta chains presented below share a single source sample, sequenced in a study of control samples from healthy donors and cancer patients. TCRdb keeps only in-frame clones here, not all; method: immunoSEQ multiplex PCR. The profile shows 130,000 or so clones, about nine tenths of them singletons. The sample was blood. These receptors all stem from a woman in her forties or fifties in good health.

J is TRBJ2-3 and V is TRBV5-1, with D possibly matching TRBD1 (6 bases). The V end was cut by 3 bases, the J end by 3 bases, with 11 bases between. The CDR3 totals 14 residues. CDR1 and CDR2 (germline): SGHRS, YFSETQ. The CDR3 spells CASSSGQRTDTQYF. The CDR3 DNA sequence: TGCGCCAGCAGCTCAGGACAGCGAACAGATACGCAGTATTTT. Supplemented by reference TRBV5-1 and TRBJ2-3, the full variable domain reads KAGVTQTPRYLIKTRGQQVTLSCSPISGHRSVSWYQQTPGQGLQFLFEYFSETQRNKGNFPGRFSGRQFSNSRSEMNVSTLELGDSALYLCASSSGQRTDTQYFGPGTRLTVL.

About this clone: Different DNA sequences within this sample yield the same CDR3. The chain recombines TRBV2 with TRBJ1-5; 10 bases are a match to TRBD1. CDR3 length equals 15 residues. Germline V gene sequence: CDR1 SNHLY, CDR2 FYNNEI. The trim removed 5 bases at V and 3 bases at J, leaving 4 bases unmatched. The DNA of the CDR3 is TGTGCCAGCAGTCCGGGACAGGGGAACAATCAGCCCCAGCATTTT. Its protein product is CASSPGQGNNQPQHF.

This chain joins TRBV29-1 and TRBJ2-2; D is undetermined. The CDR3 totals 14 residues. Germline V lookup: CDR1 SQVTM, CDR2 ANQGSEA. Between the trimmed V and J ends, which lost 5 bases and 2 bases, there was a span of 12 bases. CDR3 residues: CSVLENLNTGELFF. The CDR3 nucleotides read TGCAGCGTTTTGGAGAACCTCAACACCGGGGAGCTGTTTTTT.

The chain is built from TRBV4-2 and TRBJ2-3, with 10 bases fitting TRBD2. Germline V gene lookup returns CDR1 LGHNA and CDR2 YNFKEQ. The CDR3 sequence is 17 residues long. V gave up 1 base and J gave up 7 bases; unmatched junction bases: 11. The CDR3 loop is CASSQVGVAGGGYTQYF. CDR3 coding DNA: TGTGCCAGCAGCCAAGTTGGAGTAGCGGGGGGCGGATATACGCAGTATTTT.

The chain carries TRBV5-1 and TRBJ2-1; D might be TRBD2 (5 bases). CDR3 length: 16 amino acids. The germline V gene encodes CDR1 SGHRS and CDR2 YFSETQ. V was trimmed by 0 bases and J by 5 bases, leaving 15 bases between them. The CDR3: CASSLDGDLRDNEQFF. In DNA, the CDR3 is TGCGCCAGCAGCTTGGACGGCGACCTGAGGGACAATGAGCAGTTCTTC. The full variable domain, in which reference TRBV5-1 and TRBJ2-1 provide the parts outside the CDR3, is KAGVTQTPRYLIKTRGQQVTLSCSPISGHRSVSWYQQTPGQGLQFLFEYFSETQRNKGNFPGRFSGRQFSNSRSEMNVSTLELGDSALYLCASSLDGDLRDNEQFFGPGTRLTVL.

The CDR3 coding sequence is TGTGCCACCAGCAGAGAAGGCCTAGCGGGTTCCCACAATGAGCAGTTCTTC. Amino acids: CATSREGLAGSHNEQFF. This chain connects TRBV15 to TRBJ2-1, with 8 bases fitting TRBD2. V was pared by 0 bases and J by 5 bases, with 9 bases of the junction left unmatched. This CDR3 has 17 amino acids. CDR1 and CDR2 (germline): LNHNV, YYDKDF (reference sequence).

This clone was picked up one time. The rearrangement links TRBV7-9 to TRBJ2-4; TRBD2 is a possible D gene (5 bases). The CDR3 extends over 13 amino acids. Per germline, CDR1 SEHNR and CDR2 FQNEAQ (reference sequence). The V gene lost 8 bases and the J gene lost 7 bases, with 15 bases spanning the gap. CDR3 DNA: TGTGCCAGCCTCCCCGAGACGGGGAACATTCAGTACTTC. This gives the protein CASLPETGNIQYF.

The chain couples TRBV29-1 to TRBJ1-1; 7 bases align to TRBD1. Looked up from germline, CDR1 is SQVTM and CDR2 is ANQGSEA. The CDR3 runs 12 residues. In DNA, the CDR3 is TGCAGACGACAGGGATTAAACACTGAAGCTTTCTTT. This sequence encodes CRRQGLNTEAFF.

The V call is TRBV15, the J call TRBJ1-1; D remains ambiguous. V was pared by 1 base and J by 3 bases, with 9 bases between. CDR3 length equals 14 residues. From germline, CDR1 is LNHNV and CDR2 YYDKDF (reference sequence). The CDR3 reads CATSRGDGDTEAFF. In DNA, the CDR3 is TGTGCCACCAGCAGAGGGGATGGGGACACTGAAGCTTTCTTT.

The chain is built from TRBV10-2 and TRBJ2-7; TRBD1 agrees at 9 bases. The CDR3 is made up of 14 amino acids. V lost 6 bases, J lost 3 bases, and 6 bases stayed unmatched. Germline CDR1 and CDR2: WSHSY and SAAADI. The CDR3 DNA reads as TGCGCCAGCAGGTCCGGGACAGGGAACTACGAGCAGTACTTC. It encodes CASRSGTGNYEQYF.

This clone has only one observation. The chain uses TRBV30 and TRBJ1-1; D not resolved. Germline loops: CDR1 GTSNPN, CDR2 SVGIG (reference sequence). V lost 2 bases and J lost 1, with 8 bases in between. The CDR3 is 13 residues long. CDR3 residues: CAWSLSGNTEAFF. In nucleotides, the CDR3 is TGTGCCTGGAGTCTATCAGGGAACACTGAAGCTTTCTTT.

Only a few counts were recorded for this clone. The CDR3 is CASSDVKTGAGAPLHF. The DNA of the CDR3 is TGTGCCAGCAGTGATGTCAAGACAGGGGCCGGGGCACCCCTCCACTTT. The chain uses TRBV2 and TRBJ1-6; 8 bases map to TRBD1. In germline, CDR1 is SNHLY, CDR2 FYNNEI. This CDR3 has 16 amino acids. The V gene end was trimmed by 3 bases and the J gene end by 11 bases; junction bases not matched to a gene: 12.

The chain recombines TRBV5-4 with TRBJ1-1, with D tentatively TRBD1 (6 bases). The germline CDR1 and CDR2 sequences are SGHNT and YYREEE (reference sequence). This CDR3 has 16 amino acids. Trimming took 4 bases from V and 4 from J, leaving 20 bases between them. The CDR3, as DNA: TGTGCCAGCAGCCCCTTGAAGCGGGGGGCGCCCACTGAAGCTTTCTTT. Amino acid sequence: CASSPLKRGAPTEAFF.

The chain carries TRBV12-3 or TRBV12-4 and TRBJ1-1, with D unresolved. The CDR3 extends over 11 amino acids. The germline V and J ends were trimmed by 6 bases and 3 bases, with 5 bases remaining between them. The CDR3 region has the DNA TGTGCCAGCAGCATACACACTGAAGCTTTCTTT. Encoded protein: CASSIHTEAFF.

The chain couples TRBV11-2 to TRBJ2-1; tentative D call: TRBD1 (5 bases). Looked up from germline, CDR1 is SGHAT and CDR2 is FQNNGV. V lost 3 bases, J lost 8 bases, and 5 bases lay in between. This CDR3 has 11 residues. The CDR3 nucleotides read TGTGCCAGCAGCTTCAGGGATGAGCAGTTCTTC. Amino acids: CASSFRDEQFF. The whole variable domain, remainder taken from reference TRBV11-2 and TRBJ2-1, is EAGVAQSPRYKIIEKRQSVAFWCNPISGHATLYWYQQILGQGPKLLIQFQNNGVVDDSQLPKDRFSAERLKGVDSTLKIQPAKLEDSAVYLCASSFRDEQFFGPGTRLTVL.

The chain couples TRBV7-9 to TRBJ2-2; D is undetermined. The CDR3 has 12 amino acids. CDR1 SEHNR and CDR2 FQNEAQ come from the germline V gene (reference sequence). The germline V and J ends were trimmed by 3 bases and 5 bases, with 4 bases remaining between them. DNA for the CDR3: TGTGCCAGCAGCTTCATAACCGGGGAGCTGTTTTTT. Its translation: CASSFITGELFF. Variable domain in full (rest from reference TRBV7-9 and TRBJ2-2): DTGVSQNPRHKITKRGQNVTFRCDPISEHNRLYWYRQTLGQGPEFLTYFQNEAQLEKSRLLSDRFSAERPKGSFSTLEIQRTEQGDSAMYLCASSFITGELFFGEGSRLTVL.

The chain carries TRBV5-8 and TRBJ2-7; D may be TRBD2 (5 bases). The CDR3 is 16 amino acids. The germline V gene encodes CDR1 SGHTS and CDR2 YDEGEE. V was shortened by 4 bases and J by 6 bases, with 23 bases between the two germline ends. CDR3 residues: CASSHLLGGAVREQYF. The CDR3 coding sequence is TGTGCCAGCAGCCACTTGCTAGGAGGAGCAGTCCGCGAGCAGTACTTC.

The chain employs TRBV5-1 and TRBJ2-3; 9 bases match TRBD1. The V segment lost 7 bases and the J segment 0 bases; nucleotides outside the gene matches: 3. The CDR3 contains 14 residues. Germline CDR1 is SGHRS and CDR2 is YFSETQ. CDR3 region: CASGGQGSTDTQYF. The CDR3 DNA follows: TGCGCCAGCGGGGGACAGGGCAGCACAGATACGCAGTATTTT.

The rearrangement joins TRBV5-8 to TRBJ2-5, with D unresolved. The CDR3 covers 18 residues. Trimming took 3 bases from V and 2 from J, leaving 23 bases between them. Germline V gives CDR1 SGHTS, CDR2 YDEGEE. The CDR3 region has the DNA TGTGCCAGCAGCTCTCATATTTCCTCTGCCCCACTACAAGAGACCCAGTACTTC. Translating gives CASSSHISSAPLQETQYF.

This chain joins TRBV18 and TRBJ1-2; D unresolved. Germline CDR1 is KGHSH and CDR2 is LQKENI. The CDR3 runs to 15 residues. V was trimmed by 2 bases and J by 0 bases, leaving 10 bases between them. DNA of the CDR3: TGTGCCAGCTCACCAGACGGGCTTCCTAACTATGGCTACACCTTC. This translates into CASSPDGLPNYGYTF.

Note on this clone: This sample also contains other DNA sequences that code for the same CDR3. The V and J genes are TRBV28 and TRBJ1-5; unclear D gene. V was clipped by 4 bases and J by 4 bases, with 5 bases between them. The CDR3 sequence is 12 residues long. Germline V lookup: CDR1 MDHEN, CDR2 SYDVKM. CDR3 protein: CASSSQNQPQHF. CDR3 nucleotides: TGTGCCAGCAGTTCCCAGAATCAGCCCCAGCATTTT.

The chain uses TRBV5-1 and TRBJ2-2; the match to TRBD1 covers 8 bases. Trimming removed 4 bases from V and 7 bases from J; junction bases left unmatched: 12. The CDR3 consists of 16 residues. In germline, CDR1 is SGHRS, CDR2 YFSETQ. CDR3 sequence reads: CASSPGQGVAGGELFF. CDR3 nucleotide sequence: TGCGCCAGCAGCCCCGGACAGGGCGTAGCAGGCGGGGAGCTGTTTTTT. Full variable domain (outside the CDR3, taken from reference TRBV5-1 and TRBJ2-2): KAGVTQTPRYLIKTRGQQVTLSCSPISGHRSVSWYQQTPGQGLQFLFEYFSETQRNKGNFPGRFSGRQFSNSRSEMNVSTLELGDSALYLCASSPGQGVAGGELFFGEGSRLTVL.

The rearrangement joins TRBV24-1 to TRBJ2-1; D not certain. The CDR3 has 13 residues. V lost 2 bases and J 5 bases, leaving 6 bases between the germline ends. Germline V lookup: CDR1 KGHDR, CDR2 SFDVKD. Here the CDR3 reads CATSDSDNNEQFF. CDR3 bases: TGTGCCACCAGTGATTCCGACAACAATGAGCAGTTCTTC.

In its sample, this clone was seen a few times. This chain connects TRBV5-1 to TRBJ1-1, with TRBD1 matching 7 bases. The CDR3 spans 14 residues. The germline V gene encodes CDR1 SGHRS and CDR2 YFSETQ. With 4 bases clipped from V and 0 bases from J, the junction kept 3 bases outside the gene matches. CDR3 amino acids: CASSRTGLNTEAFF. The CDR3 DNA reads TGCGCCAGCAGCAGGACAGGCCTGAACACTGAAGCTTTCTTT.